This T cell receptor beta chain was profiled in a study of beta chain features in type 1 diabetes. This clone was counted a few times. This CDR3 spans 15 amino acids. CDR1 and CDR2 from the germline V gene are SGHTA and FQGNSA. Losses at the gene ends were 2 bases for V and 8 bases for J; bases not matched to a gene: 5. The authors reverse transcribed all of the isolated RNA, so sequencing captured expressed TCRB transcripts. TCRdb's table, derived via immunoSEQ multiplex PCR, lists solely in-frame clones and lacks some. The sample has more than 110,000 clones; 6.9% are singletons. The chain links TRBV7-2 to TRBJ2-1, with 11 bases matching TRBD2. The sample was central memory CD4+ T cells from blood. This clonotype was sampled from a woman under 40 in good health. The CDR3 region is CASSLTSGRGDEQFF. The CDR3 DNA sequence: TGTGCCAGCAGCTTAACTAGCGGGAGAGGGGATGAGCAGTTCTTC.